Sequencing of this TCR beta chain was carried out in a study of T cells after somatic rescue of genetic block. The repertoire was sequenced with immunoSEQ multiplex PCR; TCRdb's copy has only in-frame clones and lacks some. The repertoire includes over 95,000 clones, under 95% of them detected once, and over 1.1% sits in the top ten. CDR3 length: 16 residues. V gave up 4 bases and J gave up 3 bases; unmatched junction bases: 7. Germline lookup yields CDR1 SGHNT and CDR2 YYREEE (reference sequence). This rearrangement joins TRBV5-4 to TRBJ2-1; 10 bases fit TRBD1. This receptor was obtained from a woman between 18 and 29 years old. The sequenced sample was peripheral blood mononuclear cells (PBMCs). The CDR3 bases are TGTGCCAGCAGCCCCCGGGACAGGGGTTTCTACAATGAGCAGTTCTTC. It encodes CASSPRDRGFYNEQFF.